The 6 T cell receptor beta chains below all came from one sample that was sequenced in a study of blood T cells in healthy people across ages. A second PCR of 7 to 11 cycles used a sample-barcoded 5' primer and a J-beta primer mix. TCRdb reanalysed the 5' RACE reads using MiXCR and keeps one entry per CDR3 protein. The table records approximately 1,100,000 distinct CDR3 sequences, over 35% of them present only once. What was sequenced was blood. The source of these receptors is an older woman in good health.

Here the CDR3 DNA reads TGCAGTGCTTCGGGGTTAGCCAAAAACATTCAGTACTTC. The encoded protein is CSASGLAKNIQYF. V and J are TRBV20-1 and TRBJ2-4; D possibly corresponds to TRBD2 (5 bases). CDR1 and CDR2 (germline): DFQATT, SNEGSKA (reference sequence). Between the trimmed V and J ends, which lost 5 bases and 0 bases, there was a span of 8 bases. The CDR3 is made up of 13 amino acids.

V gene TRBV6-6 combines with J gene TRBJ2-7, with 7 bases lining up with TRBD1. The CDR3 totals 13 residues. In germline, CDR1 is MNHNY, CDR2 SVGAGI (reference sequence). The J segment lost 5 bases and the V segment lost 7 bases, leaving 8 bases of the junction unmatched. CDR3 amino acids: CASIGTVLDEQYF. CDR3 coding DNA: TGTGCCAGCATTGGGACAGTTCTGGACGAGCAGTACTTC.

In this sample, this clonotype turned up a few times. V is TRBV21-1 and J is TRBJ2-2; TRBD2, the table's D call, lacks a check against the DNA. TRBV21-1 is listed as a pseudogene. The CDR3 runs to 17 residues. CDR3 coding DNA: TGTGCCAGCAGCAAAGGTGATAGCGGGAGTGGGACCGGGGAGCTGTTTTTT. Its protein is CASSKGDSGSGTGELFF.

Comments on this clonotype: Germline is not matched at one junction end, which may reflect a read error. The rearrangement links TRBV20-1 to TRBJ2-4, with no clear D. Germline V gives CDR1 DFQATT, CDR2 SNEGSKA (reference sequence). The CDR3 runs 13 residues. The CDR3 loop is CSARAATSYEQCF. As DNA, the CDR3 is TGCAGTGCTAGAGCCGCTACTTCCTACGAGCAGTGCTTC.

J is TRBJ2-7 and V is TRBV18, with D tentatively TRBD1 or TRBD2 (5 bases each). Germline assignment: CDR1 KGHSH and CDR2 LQKENI. V lost 3 bases and J lost 6, with 12 bases in between. The CDR3 consists of 13 residues. In DNA form, the CDR3 reads TGTGCCAGCTCACCGGCCAGGGACGGCGAGCAGTACTTC. Protein: CASSPARDGEQYF.

A few counts support this clonotype. The chain recombines TRBV20-1 with TRBJ2-7; D not certain. Germline values: CDR1 DFQATT, CDR2 SNEGSKA (reference sequence). Trimming cost V 0 bases and J 8 bases, with 11 bases left between them. The CDR3 extends over 12 amino acids. Here the CDR3 reads CSARDQTIKQYF. Here the CDR3 DNA reads TGCAGTGCTAGAGATCAAACTATAAAGCAGTACTTC.